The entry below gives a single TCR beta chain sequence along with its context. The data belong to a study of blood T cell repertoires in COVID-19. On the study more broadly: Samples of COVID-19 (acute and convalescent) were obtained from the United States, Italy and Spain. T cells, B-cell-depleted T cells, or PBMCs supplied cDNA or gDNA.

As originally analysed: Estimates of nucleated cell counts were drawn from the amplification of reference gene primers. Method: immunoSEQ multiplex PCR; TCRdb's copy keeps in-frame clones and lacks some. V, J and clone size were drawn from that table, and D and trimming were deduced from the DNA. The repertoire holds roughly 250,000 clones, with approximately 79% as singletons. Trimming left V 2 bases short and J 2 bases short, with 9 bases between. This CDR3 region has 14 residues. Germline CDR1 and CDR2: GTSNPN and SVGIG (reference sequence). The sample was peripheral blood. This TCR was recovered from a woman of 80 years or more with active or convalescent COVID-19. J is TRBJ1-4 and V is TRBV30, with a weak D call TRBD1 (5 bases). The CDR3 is CAWSPRATNEKLFF. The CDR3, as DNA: TGTGCCTGGAGTCCCAGGGCGACTAATGAAAAACTGTTTTTT.